This is a list of T cell receptor beta chains from one sample in a study of shared clonotypes between healthy human individuals. Here immunoSEQ multiplex PCR was the method, and the copy in TCRdb shows in-frame clones only, minus some. The sample holds some 980,000 clones, about 80% seen once. Sequenced input: memory CD4+ T cells sorted from blood. Receptors were obtained from a man aged 18 to 30 in good health. CDR3s include the opening cysteine and the closing phenylalanine or tryptophan. The order of the fields is clone size, J gene, V gene, D gene, CDR3 DNA, CDR3 protein. A D gene is named only where the DNA matches it firmly. Size values are once, few and many counts, or a class for expanded clones, and some rows have none.

>NA|TRBJ1-2|TRBV19|TRBD1
TGTGCCAGTAGTATAGATCGACAGGGCCTCTATGGCTACACCTTC
CASSIDRQGLYGYTF
>NA|TRBJ2-1|TRBV5-1|TRBD1
TGCGCCAGCAGTGAGGGGACAGGGGTCTTCAATGAGCAGTTCTTC
CASSEGTGVFNEQFF
>NA|TRBJ2-3|TRBV6-4|TRBD2
TGTGCCAGCAGTGACTCAGCGGGAGGGCCAGATACGCAGTATTTT
CASSDSAGGPDTQYF
>NA|TRBJ1-3|TRBV28|NA
TGTGCCAGCAGTTTCCAACAGAACTCTGGAAACACCATATATTTT
CASSFQQNSGNTIYF
>NA|TRBJ2-7|TRBV5-4|NA
TGTGCCAGCAGCTTGGGCCGCCAGGGGCTGCACTTC
CASSLGRQGLHF
>NA|TRBJ2-3|TRBV5-1|TRBD2
TGCGCCAGCAGCACAGGGACTAGCGGGAGCACAGATACGCAGTATTTT
CASSTGTSGSTDTQYF
>few|TRBJ2-1|TRBV6-1|NA
TGTGCCAGCAGTGAAAACAATGAGCAGTTCTTC
CASSENNEQFF
>NA|TRBJ2-1|TRBV7-2|NA
TGTGCCAGCAGCGGGCAGGGATACAATGAGCAGTTCTTC
CASSGQGYNEQFF
>NA|TRBJ2-1|TRBV25-1|TRBD2
TGTGCCAGCAGTGAATACCGACTAGCCCTTTACAATGAGCAGTTCTTC
CASSEYRLALYNEQFF
>NA|TRBJ2-7|TRBV28|NA
TGTGCCAGCAGTTTCTGGGGACCCTACGAGCAGTACTTC
CASSFWGPYEQYF
>many|TRBJ1-2|TRBV28|NA
TGTGCCAGCAGTTTCTATCATCGGGGTCAGGGCGATGGCTACACCTTC
CASSFYHRGQGDGYTF
>NA|TRBJ1-6|TRBV28|TRBD1
TGTGCCAGCAGGGAAAGGACAGGGGCAGGCTCACCCCTCCACTTT
CASRERTGAGSPLHF
>NA|TRBJ1-3|TRBV11-2|NA
TGTGCCAGCAGCTTGGCAGGCGGTGGAAACACCATATATTTT
CASSLAGGGNTIYF
>NA|TRBJ2-5|TRBV2|NA
TGTGCCAGCAGTGAAGGAGGTGGAGGAGGCCCGGGTCGGACCCAGTACTTC
CASSEGGGGGPGRTQYF
>NA|TRBJ1-1|TRBV6-6|NA
TGTGCCAGCAGTTACTTGGCAGCAGCCGAAGCTTTCTTT
CASSYLAAAEAFF
>NA|TRBJ2-7|TRBV18|NA
TGTGCCAGCTCAACTACCCAACTAGCACGGGAGCAGTACTTC
CASSTTQLAREQYF